This T cell receptor (beta chain) appears in the sequencing data of a study of identical twins. Whole-study results and caveats: Analyses of zero insertions could, in part, be confounded by invariant MAIT and iNKT cells. Model-predicted out-of-frame TCR alpha sharing fell below observed values in monozygotic twins.

From germline, CDR1 is MNHNS and CDR2 SASEGT. The V end was cut by 3 bases, the J end by 8 bases, with 13 bases between. This CDR3 is 14 amino acids long. TCRdb re-derived calls from the 5' RACE reads in MiXCR, one entry per CDR3 protein. This table holds roughly 240,000 distinct CDR3 sequences, approximately 7% found once. This clonotype has ten or more counts. Its antigen remains unidentified. This same sample was also part of a study on yellow fever vaccine responses in identical twins. That paper states: Twins' vaccine T cell responses were reported to seem partly convergent and partly personalized.

Sequencing was performed on memory (CD45RO+) T cells sorted from blood. This chain uses TRBV6-1 with TRBJ1-4, with D perhaps matching TRBD1 (6 bases). This receptor was obtained from a young woman in good health. This chain's CDR3 is CASSEQGRREKLFF. Written as DNA, the CDR3 is TGTGCCAGCAGTGAGCAGGGGAGGCGCGAAAAACTGTTTTTT.